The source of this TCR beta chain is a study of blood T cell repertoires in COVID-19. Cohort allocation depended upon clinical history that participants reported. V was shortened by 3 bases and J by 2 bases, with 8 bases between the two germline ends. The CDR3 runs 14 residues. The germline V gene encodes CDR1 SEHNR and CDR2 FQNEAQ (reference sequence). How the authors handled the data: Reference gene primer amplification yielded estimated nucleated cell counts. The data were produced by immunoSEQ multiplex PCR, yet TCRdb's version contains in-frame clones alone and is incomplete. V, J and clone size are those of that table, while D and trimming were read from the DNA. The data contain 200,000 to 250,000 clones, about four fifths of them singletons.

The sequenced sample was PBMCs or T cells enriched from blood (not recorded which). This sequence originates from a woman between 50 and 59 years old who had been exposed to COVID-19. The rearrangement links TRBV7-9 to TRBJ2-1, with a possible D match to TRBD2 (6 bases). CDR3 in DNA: TGTGCCAGCAGCTTGACGGGGGCCTACAATGAGCAGTTCTTC. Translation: CASSLTGAYNEQFF.